Below, 22 T cell receptor beta chains from the same sample are listed, as sequenced in a study of regulatory T cells in long-lasting Graves disease. Construction of TCR beta libraries relied on iRepertoire HTBI primers and on Arm-PCR targeting CDR3 regions. In TCRdb, the multiplex PCR reads were re-called with MiXCR into one record per CDR3 protein. The data contain under 700,000 distinct CDR3 sequences, about 16% of them singletons. Time point of the sample: newly diagnosed GD, antithyroid drugs for less than 3 months. RNA from PBMCs was the source of the TCR library. These same records also appear under a second study, on T cells in Graves' hyperthyroidism and ophthalmopathy.

Source: peripheral blood mononuclear cells (PBMCs), taken at new diagnosis, from a patient treated with antithyroid drugs. All receptors come from a woman aged 35 to 60 with Graves disease.

This clonotype was counted many times. V gene TRBV14 combines with J gene TRBJ1-3; 7 bases match TRBD1. With V trimmed by 2 bases and J by 0 bases, 4 bases remained unmatched. The CDR3 loop spans 16 amino acids. CDR1 is SGHDN, CDR2 FVKESK, per germline. The CDR3 DNA reads TGTGCCAGCAGCCAACTCGGGACAGCCTCTGGAAACACCATATATTTT. Translated: CASSQLGTASGNTIYF.

This clonotype has just a few counts. This sequence joins TRBV29-1 and TRBJ1-3; no clear D. This CDR3 spans 13 amino acids. Germline CDR1 and CDR2: SQVTM and ANQGSEA. V gave up 6 bases and J gave up 0 bases, with 9 bases separating them. Here the CDR3 reads CSVLSFSGNTIYF. The CDR3 coding sequence is TGCAGCGTCCTCAGCTTCTCTGGAAACACCATATATTTT.

In its sample, this clonotype was seen many times. The J gene is TRBJ1-1, the V gene TRBV5-5; unclear D gene. Looked up from germline, CDR1 is SGHKS and CDR2 is YYEKEE (reference sequence). The CDR3 contains 13 residues. Trimming cost V 4 bases and J 10 bases, with 17 bases left between them. This CDR3 reads CASSADAGWAAFF. The CDR3 DNA is TGTGCCAGCAGCGCAGACGCCGGGTGGGCAGCTTTCTTT.

This chain joins TRBV12-3 or TRBV12-4 and TRBJ1-5, with TRBD1 identical over 11 bases. V lost 5 bases, J lost 4 bases, and 7 bases stayed unmatched. The CDR3 is 16 amino acids. CDR3 DNA: TGTGCCAGCAGTCCCGGGACAGGGGGTGTAAATCAGCCCCAGCATTTT. It is translated as CASSPGTGGVNQPQHF.

This clonotype was found a few times. One end of the junction fails to match germline, which may point to a read error. V is TRBV20-1 and J is TRBJ2-3; D is undetermined. This CDR3 has 15 amino acids. CDR1 DFQATT and CDR2 SNEGSKA come from the germline V gene (reference sequence). In DNA form, the CDR3 reads TGCGGTGCTAGAGATCCCCGGAGAAACACAGATACGCAGTATTTT. This sequence encodes CGARDPRRNTDTQYF.

The chain is built from TRBV11-2 and TRBJ1-3; D ambiguous. Germline V gene data show CDR1 as SGHAT and CDR2 as FQNNGV. The ends were cut back, 3 bases at V and 0 bases at J, with 12 bases in the middle. The CDR3 has 16 residues. The CDR3 coding sequence is TGTGCCAGCAGCTTCTTTCTGCCAGCCTCTGGAAACACCATATATTTT. Residues: CASSFFLPASGNTIYF. The full variable domain, with the rest looked up from reference TRBV11-2 and TRBJ1-3, is EAGVAQSPRYKIIEKRQSVAFWCNPISGHATLYWYQQILGQGPKLLIQFQNNGVVDDSQLPKDRFSAERLKGVDSTLKIQPAKLEDSAVYLCASSFFLPASGNTIYFGEGSWLTVV.

In the case of this clonotype: A much larger clone differs from this one at a single base, so this may be a read error. The V call is TRBV6-2 or TRBV6-3, the J call TRBJ1-1, with TRBD1 as a possible D gene (6 bases). V lost 2 bases and J lost 1, with 8 bases in between. Germline V gives CDR1 MNHEY, CDR2 SVGEGT. The CDR3 runs 14 residues. The CDR3, as DNA: TGTGCCAGCAGTTACAGGGGGGAGAACACTGAAGCTTTCTTT. Translation: CASSYRGENTEAFF.

This clonotype was observed at least ten times. This chain links TRBV3-1 with TRBJ1-1; D unresolved. Germline V gives CDR1 LGHDT, CDR2 YNNKEL (reference sequence). This CDR3 is built from 14 residues. The germline V and J ends were trimmed by 1 base and 5 bases, with 11 bases remaining between them. This CDR3 reads CASSQAESKTEAFF. The CDR3 DNA reads as TGTGCCAGCAGCCAAGCTGAGAGCAAAACTGAAGCTTTCTTT.

This clonotype has a handful of counts. The chain has TRBV7-8 and TRBJ2-7; D not certain. CDR1 SGHVS and CDR2 FQNEAQ come from the germline V gene. This CDR3 is built from 12 residues. V lost 1 base to trimming and J lost 6 bases, with 7 bases between them. The CDR3 protein is CASSLGRGEQYF. CDR3 DNA: TGTGCCAGCAGCTTAGGCCGAGGCGAGCAGTACTTC.

In regard to this clonotype: A much larger clonotype is one base distant, so this may be a read error. The chain links TRBV9 to TRBJ2-1; the D is unclear. V dropped 4 bases and J dropped 0 bases, with 11 bases sitting between them. There are 15 residues in the CDR3. The germline gives CDR1 SGDLS, CDR2 YYNGEE. CDR3 DNA: TGTGCCAGCAGCCCAGAGGAGAACTCCTACAATGAGCAGTTCTTC. Translation gives CASSPEENSYNEQFF.

The chain links TRBV6-1 to TRBJ1-4, with D possibly being TRBD1 (5 bases). Trimming took off 6 bases at V and 2 bases at J, with 13 bases between the two ends. Germline CDR1 MNHNS, CDR2 SASEGT. The CDR3 totals 15 residues. The CDR3 region is CASRAGGATNEKLFF. The CDR3 DNA reads as TGTGCCAGCAGAGCCGGAGGGGCTACTAATGAAAAACTGTTTTTT.

The rearrangement joins TRBV6-2 or TRBV6-3 to TRBJ1-2; the D gene is possibly TRBD1 (6 bases). CDR3 size: 15 residues. V lost 8 bases to trimming and J lost 8 bases, with 24 bases between them. Germline loops: CDR1 MNHEY, CDR2 SVGEGT. This CDR3 is CASRFDRSQFGGYTF. The CDR3 coding sequence is TGTGCCAGCCGATTCGACAGGTCCCAGTTCGGGGGCTACACCTTC.

This clonotype showed up many times. The CDR3 reads CASSGWEIEETQYF. As DNA, the CDR3 is TGTGCCAGCAGCGGGTGGGAAATTGAAGAGACCCAGTACTTC. The rearrangement uses TRBV2 and TRBJ2-5; D gene ambiguous. Germline assignment: CDR1 SNHLY and CDR2 FYNNEI. This CDR3 is built from 14 residues. Trimming cost V 6 bases and J 3 bases, with 14 bases left between them.

The V gene is TRBV5-4, the J gene TRBJ2-7, with 11 bases lining up with TRBD2. The J segment lost 5 bases and the V segment lost 5 bases, leaving 6 bases of the junction unmatched. The CDR3 covers 14 residues. Germline V gene lookup returns CDR1 SGHNT and CDR2 YYREEE (reference sequence). The CDR3 reads CASSFSGGGDEQYF. The DNA of the CDR3 is TGTGCCAGCAGTTTTAGCGGGGGGGGCGACGAGCAGTACTTC.

In this sample, this clonotype turned up a few times. J is TRBJ1-1 and V is TRBV6-5; TRBD1 agrees at 9 bases. The trim removed 2 bases at V and 1 base at J, leaving 8 bases unmatched. Germline CDR1 MNHEY, CDR2 SVGAGI. This CDR3 comprises 17 residues. The CDR3 bases are TGTGCCAGCAGTTACCTGGCCGGGACAGGGTCGAACACTGAAGCTTTCTTT. It codes for CASSYLAGTGSNTEAFF.

This sequence joins TRBV3-1 and TRBJ2-1, with 7 positions matching TRBD2. V lost 5 bases to trimming and J lost 2 bases; unmatched junction nucleotides: 6. The germline V gene encodes CDR1 LGHDT and CDR2 YNNKEL (reference sequence). The CDR3 is 15 residues long. DNA for the CDR3: TGTGCCAGCAGCTCCTGGGGGGGTGCCTACAATGAGCAGTTCTTC. Translating it yields CASSSWGGAYNEQFF.

This clonotype was observed a handful of times. V and J are TRBV6-5 and TRBJ1-2, with 9 bases that match TRBD1. Germline loops: CDR1 MNHEY, CDR2 SVGAGI. The CDR3 has 15 amino acids. The V segment lost 0 bases and the J segment 8 bases; nucleotides outside the gene matches: 7. CDR3 sequence: CASSYSRQGERGYTF. The CDR3 DNA follows: TGTGCCAGCAGTTACTCGAGACAGGGGGAACGGGGCTACACCTTC.

This clonotype showed up just once. One base separates it from a far larger clone, so it is likely a read error. The rearrangement joins TRBV2 to TRBJ1-2; D unclear. CDR3 length equals 11 residues. Germline V gives CDR1 SNHLY, CDR2 FYNNEI. The CDR3 sequence is CAGSPTYGYTF. CDR3 nucleotide sequence: TGTGCCGGCAGCCCGACCTATGGCTACACCTTC.

In this sample, this clonotype turned up a few times. The chain joins TRBV6-2 or TRBV6-3 to TRBJ1-5, with no clear D. Germline CDR1 MNHEY, CDR2 SVGEGT. Trimming pared 0 bases from V and 2 bases from J, leaving 11 bases between. The CDR3 runs to 16 residues. Here the CDR3 DNA reads TGTGCCAGCAGTTACTCGGCGGGTATAGGCAATCAGCCCCAGCATTTT. Protein: CASSYSAGIGNQPQHF.

This clonotype was found many times. The chain combines TRBV25-1 with TRBJ2-3; perhaps TRBD2 as D (6 bases). CDR3 length: 17 residues. Trimming shortened V by 3 bases and J by 1 base, and 17 bases separated the two germline ends. Germline loops: CDR1 MGHDK, CDR2 SYGVNS. The CDR3 loop is CASSELWGTGGTDTQYF. The CDR3 DNA follows: TGTGCCAGCAGTGAGCTTTGGGGGACGGGGGGCACAGATACGCAGTATTTT.

Here the CDR3 DNA reads TGTGCCAGCAGCCCTTTCGCGAACACCGGGGAGCTGTTTTTT. Translation gives CASSPFANTGELFF. V and J are TRBV9 and TRBJ2-2; no clear D. This CDR3 is 14 amino acids long. V lost 4 bases and J 0 bases, leaving 7 bases between the germline ends. Germline lookup yields CDR1 SGDLS and CDR2 YYNGEE.

This clonotype was observed many times. V usage is TRBV12-5 and J usage is TRBJ1-5, with D maybe TRBD1 (6 bases). V gave up 0 bases and J gave up 2 bases, with 20 bases separating them. Germline assignment: CDR1 LGHNT and CDR2 FRNRAP. The CDR3 is 19 amino acids. This CDR3 is CASGLVPSTGLKGNQPQHF. DNA of the CDR3: TGTGCTAGTGGTTTGGTCCCCTCGACAGGCCTAAAGGGCAATCAGCCCCAGCATTTT.